The sequence of this T cell receptor beta chain was determined in a study of T-cell reconstitution after alpha-beta-depleted transplantation in children. This clonotype was counted at least ten times. The germline V gene has CDR1 SQVTM and CDR2 ANQGSEA. The CDR3 length is 12 residues. Unique molecular identifiers tagged the TCRbeta library. Via MiXCR, TCRdb re-called the PCR reads, giving one row per CDR3 protein. The repertoire holds about 91,000 distinct CDR3 sequences, with 7% to 9% as singletons. This sequence joins TRBV29-1 and TRBJ1-5, with no clear D. This receptor was obtained from a human donor who donated a stem cell graft to a child with congenital amegakaryocytic thrombocytopenia. Sequencing used PBMCs from the stem cell graft donor, obtained from the stem cell graft. The CDR3 protein is CSDERRYQPQHF. The CDR3 DNA sequence: TGCAGTGATGAAAGGCGATATCAGCCCCAGCATTTT.